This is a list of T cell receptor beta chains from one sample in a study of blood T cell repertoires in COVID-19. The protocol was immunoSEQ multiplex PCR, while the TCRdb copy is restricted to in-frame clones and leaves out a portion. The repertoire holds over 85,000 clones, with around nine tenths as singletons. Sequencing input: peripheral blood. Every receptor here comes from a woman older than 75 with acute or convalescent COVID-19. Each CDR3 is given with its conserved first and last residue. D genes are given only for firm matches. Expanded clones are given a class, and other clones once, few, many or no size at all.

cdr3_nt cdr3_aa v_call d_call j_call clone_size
TGTGCCTGGAGTGTAGGACAGTCTAACTATGGCTACACCTTC CAWSVGQSNYGYTF TRBV30 - TRBJ1-2 -
TGTGCCAGCAGCGTACCGTCTACGGGACTAGCGGGGGGCCGCTACGAGCAGTACTTC CASSVPSTGLAGGRYEQYF TRBV9 TRBD2 TRBJ2-7 -
TGTGCCAGCATCAATACTCCGAACACTGAAGCTTTCTTT CASINTPNTEAFF TRBV6-5 - TRBJ1-1 -
TGTGCCAGCAGCGGGACTAGCGGGGGGCTCTACAATGAGCAGTTCTTC CASSGTSGGLYNEQFF TRBV6-2/TRBV6-3 TRBD2 TRBJ2-1 -
TGTGCCAGCAGTGAGGGGCAGGCTGCCTCTAACTATGGCTACACCTTC CASSEGQAASNYGYTF TRBV2 - TRBJ1-2 -
TGTGCCAGCAGCTTGGTAGGAGATCAGACCTACGAGCAGTACTTC CASSLVGDQTYEQYF TRBV5-5 - TRBJ2-7 -
TGTGCCAGCAAGGAGACAGGGCGCGGTGAAGCTTTCTTT CASKETGRGEAFF TRBV2 TRBD1 TRBJ1-1 -
TGCGCCAGCAGCTCCCTAGGCCCAAATGAAAAACTGTTTTTT CASSSLGPNEKLFF TRBV5-1 - TRBJ1-4 -
TGTGCCAGCAGCCACGGACAGGGATCCACTGAAGCTTTCTTT CASSHGQGSTEAFF TRBV6-5 TRBD1 TRBJ1-1 -
TGTGCCAGCAGCACAGGACTAGCGGGAGGGTCCGGGGAGCTGTTTTTT CASSTGLAGGSGELFF TRBV7-3 TRBD2 TRBJ2-2 -
TGCAGTGTAGGGGTCTGGGATGGCTACACCTTC CSVGVWDGYTF TRBV20-1 - TRBJ1-2 few
TGTGCCAGCACCCGTGACAGCGATGAAAAACTGTTTTTT CASTRDSDEKLFF TRBV12-3/TRBV12-4 - TRBJ1-4 -
TGCGCCAGCAGTCTGGGGGCCGTTGGCTATGGCTACACCTTC CASSLGAVGYGYTF TRBV5-1 - TRBJ1-2 -
TGTGCCAGCAGTAGTAGCGGGAGGGTTCATCATGAGCAGTTCTTC CASSSSGRVHHEQFF TRBV6-2/TRBV6-3 TRBD2 TRBJ2-1 -
TGTGCCAGCAGCGACCGGGACTTCAATGAGCAGTTCTTC CASSDRDFNEQFF TRBV9 - TRBJ2-1 few
TGTGCCAGCAGTTTCGGGACTAGCGGGAGGTACGAGCAGTACTTC CASSFGTSGRYEQYF TRBV27 TRBD2 TRBJ2-7 -
TGTGCCAGCAAGACAGGTGTCTCGTCGGCCCAGTACTTC CASKTGVSSAQYF TRBV2 - TRBJ2-5 -
TGTGCCAGCAGCCCTAGCCACAACACCGGGGAGCTGTTTTTT CASSPSHNTGELFF TRBV6-6 - TRBJ2-2 -
TGTGCCAGCAGCCTGGACAGGGTAGCTTTCTTT CASSLDRVAFF TRBV14 TRBD1 TRBJ1-1 once
TGTGCCAGCAGCCAGGGGGTCGTAAGCGGGAGTACCGGGGAGCTGTTTTTT CASSQGVVSGSTGELFF TRBV3-1/TRBV3-2 TRBD2 TRBJ2-2 -
TGTGCCAGCAGCCATCTAGCGGGGGGGGCAGATACGCAGTATTTT CASSHLAGGADTQYF TRBV3-1/TRBV3-2 TRBD2 TRBJ2-3 -
TGCGCCAGCAGCCCCACAGGGGGCAATCAGCCCCAGCATTTT CASSPTGGNQPQHF TRBV5-1 TRBD1 TRBJ1-5 -
TGCAGCGTTGCCCGACCCCGGGATGGCTACACCTTC CSVARPRDGYTF TRBV29-1 - TRBJ1-2 -
TGCAGCGTTGCCGGGTCTACTAGCACAGATACGCAGTATTTT CSVAGSTSTDTQYF TRBV29-1 - TRBJ2-3 few
TGTGCCAGCAGCTTACGACAGGGTATAGGTCAGCCCCAGCATTTT CASSLRQGIGQPQHF TRBV7-2 TRBD1 TRBJ1-5 -
TGTGCCAGCAGCTTCCAAGGGGCCACCGGGGAGCTGTTTTTT CASSFQGATGELFF TRBV7-8 - TRBJ2-2 -
TGTGCCAGCAGCTTAGAACAGGCCGAGCAGTTCTTC CASSLEQAEQFF TRBV7-8 - TRBJ2-1 -
TGTGCCTGGAGTGTGGGGGGACCCTATGGCTACACCTTC CAWSVGGPYGYTF TRBV30 - TRBJ1-2 -
TGCGCCAGCAGCTTGGACGGGATGAACACTGAAGCTTTCTTT CASSLDGMNTEAFF TRBV5-1 - TRBJ1-1 -
TGTGCCAGTAGGATGAACCCTGGACAGGGCCAGCCGGGTGAAGCTTTCTTT CASRMNPGQGQPGEAFF TRBV19 TRBD1 TRBJ1-1 -
TGTGCCAGTAGTATAGGGCCCGGGTCAGGGGGATACAATGAGCAGTTCTTC CASSIGPGSGGYNEQFF TRBV19 TRBD1 TRBJ2-1 few
TGCGCCAGCAGTTCCGGCAGGGCTTACACTGAAGCTTTCTTT CASSSGRAYTEAFF TRBV5-1 - TRBJ1-1 -
TGTGCCAGCAGCTTGGGTGCGACAGCTTCCTACGAGCAGTACTTC CASSLGATASYEQYF TRBV5-5 - TRBJ2-7 -
TGCGCCAGCAGCGTGACGCCCTCGGGGATAGGGGGCAATGAGCAGTTCTTC CASSVTPSGIGGNEQFF TRBV5-1 - TRBJ2-1 -
TGTGCCAGCAGCCCCGAGGGACAGGGAGGCTATGGCTACACCTTC CASSPEGQGGYGYTF TRBV6-5 TRBD1 TRBJ1-2 -
TGTGCCAGCAGCCTAACGGGGATCTCACCCCTCCACTTT CASSLTGISPLHF TRBV3-1/TRBV3-2 - TRBJ1-6 once
TGTGCCAGCAGCCAAGAAGGGGCTAGCGTCTACCAAGAGACCCAGTACTTC CASSQEGASVYQETQYF TRBV14 - TRBJ2-5 -
TGTGCCAGCAGCGTAGGGGCAGGGAGCACAGATACGCAGTATTTT CASSVGAGSTDTQYF TRBV9 - TRBJ2-3 -
TGCGCCAGCACAAGTAGCGGCAGGGTGGACACCATATATTTT CASTSSGRVDTIYF TRBV23-1 - TRBJ1-3 -
TGTGCCAGCAGCGCGGGGGGCCGTGGTGAGCAGTTCTTC CASSAGGRGEQFF TRBV11-2 TRBD2 TRBJ2-1 -
TGTGCCTGGAGTGTACTGTCATTACAAGCTTTCTTT CAWSVLSLQAFF TRBV30 - TRBJ1-1 -